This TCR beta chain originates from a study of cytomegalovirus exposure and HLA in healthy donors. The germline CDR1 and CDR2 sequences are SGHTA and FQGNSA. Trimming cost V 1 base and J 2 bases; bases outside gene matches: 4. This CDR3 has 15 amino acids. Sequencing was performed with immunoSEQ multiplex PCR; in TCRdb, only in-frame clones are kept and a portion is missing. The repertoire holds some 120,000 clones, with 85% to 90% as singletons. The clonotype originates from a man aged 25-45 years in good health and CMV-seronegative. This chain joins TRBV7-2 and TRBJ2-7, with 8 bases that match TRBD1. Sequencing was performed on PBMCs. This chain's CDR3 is CASSLVTGGTYEQYF. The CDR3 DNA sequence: TGTGCCAGCAGCTTAGTCACAGGGGGGACCTACGAGCAGTACTTC.